This TCR beta chain comes out of a study of blood T cell repertoires in COVID-19. Turning to the study itself: The cDNA or gDNA used as material had been derived from T cells, B-cell-depleted T cells, or PBMCs.

CDR1 and CDR2 from the germline V gene are MNHNS and SASEGT. The CDR3 is 15 residues long. Trimming removed 6 bases from V and 3 bases from J; junction bases left unmatched: 8. Assay: immunoSEQ multiplex PCR; the TCRdb copy retains only in-frame clones and omits some. The data show about 380,000 clones, roughly 89% seen once. The gene calls are TRBV6-1 and TRBJ1-5; 7 bases are shared with TRBD1. Source material: peripheral blood. This clonotype was obtained from a young man with active or convalescent COVID-19. Written as DNA, the CDR3 is TGTGCCAGCAGCAAGGACACAGGGGCCAATCAGCCCCAGCATTTT. Amino acid sequence: CASSKDTGANQPQHF.